The 13 T cell receptor beta chains given below trace back to one sample, sequenced in a study of T cell responses to AZD1222 COVID-19 vaccine. Measured with immunoSEQ multiplex PCR; TCRdb has only the in-frame clones, and not every one. Here the sample spans around 120,000 clones, 88% being singletons. The sample in question was peripheral blood, obtained 28 days after the second AZD1222 dose. The source is an adult who received the AZD1222 COVID-19 vaccine.

This chain connects TRBV5-4 to TRBJ1-1; 9 positions agree with TRBD1. The CDR3 spans 14 residues. V dropped 0 bases and J dropped 10; count of bases not matched to a gene: 7. Per the germline V gene, CDR1 is SGHNT and CDR2 is YYREEE (reference sequence). The CDR3 nucleotides are TGTGCCAGCAGCTTGGGGGGACAGGGCGACAGAGCTTTCTTT. Residues: CASSLGGQGDRAFF.

The rearrangement uses TRBV25-1 and TRBJ1-6; D is ambiguous. The V end lost 3 bases, the J end lost 4 bases, and 7 bases lay between the germline ends. Per germline, CDR1 MGHDK and CDR2 SYGVNS. This CDR3 spans 14 amino acids. The CDR3 region is CASSESGYNSPLHF. CDR3 in DNA: TGTGCCAGCAGTGAGTCCGGGTATAATTCACCCCTCCACTTT.

The rearrangement uses TRBV19 and TRBJ2-3, with TRBD1 matching 8 bases. Germline trimming cut 9 bases from V and 3 bases from J; bases unmatched to any gene: 14. CDR1 and CDR2 from the germline V gene are LNHDA and SQIVND (reference sequence). This CDR3 spans 16 amino acids. CDR3: CASKMIQGVSTDTQYF. DNA of the CDR3: TGTGCCAGCAAGATGATACAGGGGGTAAGTACAGATACGCAGTATTTT.

This chain links TRBV5-4 with TRBJ1-3, with unresolved D. The CDR3 spans 16 residues. V was trimmed by 4 bases and J by 1 base, leaving 15 bases between them. Per the germline V gene, CDR1 is SGHNT and CDR2 is YYREEE (reference sequence). CDR3 loop: CASSKAPDLSGNTIYF. The DNA for the CDR3 is TGTGCCAGCAGCAAAGCACCAGACTTATCTGGAAACACCATATATTTT. The variable domain in full, completed from reference TRBV5-4 and TRBJ1-3, reads ETGVTQSPTHLIKTRGQQVTLRCSSQSGHNTVSWYQQALGQGPQFIFQYYREEENGRGNFPPRFSGLQFPNYSSELNVNALELDDSALYLCASSKAPDLSGNTIYFGEGSWLTVV.

The J gene is TRBJ1-2, the V gene TRBV28; 11 positions agree with TRBD1. V dropped 2 bases and J dropped 4; count of bases not matched to a gene: 6. Germline CDR1 MDHEN, CDR2 SYDVKM. The length of the CDR3 is 16 residues. The DNA of the CDR3 is TGTGCCAGCAGTTTAATAGGTGGGACAGGGGGCTATGGCTACACCTTC. Its protein is CASSLIGGTGGYGYTF.

The chain is built from TRBV27 and TRBJ1-2; 7 bases align to TRBD1. The J segment lost 8 bases and the V segment lost 6 bases, leaving 15 bases of the junction unmatched. The CDR3 contains 15 residues. Germline CDR1 reads MNHEY; CDR2 reads SMNVEV (reference sequence). Here the CDR3 DNA reads TGTGCCAGCAGCTTGTTTTTCCGGGACAGCGGGGGCTACACCTTC. This sequence encodes CASSLFFRDSGGYTF.

This sequence joins TRBV6-4 and TRBJ2-7; 14 positions agree with TRBD2. This CDR3 spans 13 amino acids. Trimming removed 8 bases from V and 7 bases from J; junction bases left unmatched: 4. In germline, CDR1 is MRHNA, CDR2 SNTAGT. In DNA, the CDR3 is TGTGCCAGCTCCCGACTAGCGGGAGGGGAGCAGTACTTC. Translated, it gives CASSRLAGGEQYF.

The chain is built from TRBV14 and TRBJ1-1; no clear D. Germline CDR1 reads SGHDN; CDR2 reads FVKESK. Trimming stripped 1 base from V and 1 base from J, with 13 bases between. This CDR3 is 16 amino acids long. Here the CDR3 reads CASSQGGGRANTEAFF. CDR3 DNA: TGTGCCAGCAGCCAAGGAGGCGGACGGGCGAACACTGAAGCTTTCTTT.

The rearrangement joins TRBV27 to TRBJ1-1; TRBD1 aligns across 9 bases. The CDR3 sequence is 14 residues long. Trimming at V came to 3 bases and at J to 6 bases, leaving 5 bases not matched to a gene. CDR1 is MNHEY and CDR2 is SMNVEV in the germline V gene (reference sequence). CDR3 loop: CASSFDRGSPEAFF. The CDR3 DNA sequence: TGTGCCAGCAGTTTCGACAGGGGGTCCCCTGAAGCTTTCTTT.

The rearrangement joins TRBV7-3 to TRBJ2-1, with 12 bases fitting TRBD2. V gave up 5 bases and J gave up 5 bases; unmatched junction bases: 4. CDR3 length: 15 amino acids. Germline CDR1 reads SGHTA; CDR2 reads FQGTGA. The CDR3 sequence: CASSPSGRADNEQFF. Here the CDR3 DNA reads TGTGCCAGCAGCCCTAGCGGGAGGGCCGACAATGAGCAGTTCTTC.

The chain links TRBV2 to TRBJ1-2; 7 nucleotides line up with TRBD1. V lost 6 bases to trimming and J lost 4 bases; unmatched junction nucleotides: 5. Germline values: CDR1 SNHLY, CDR2 FYNNEI. The CDR3 runs 13 residues. The CDR3 region is CASRERGPYGYTF. CDR3 in DNA: TGTGCCAGCAGGGAAAGGGGGCCCTATGGCTACACCTTC.

The chain combines TRBV29-1 with TRBJ1-1; D uncertain. This CDR3 comprises 17 residues. The V gene lost 7 bases and the J gene lost 0 bases, with 24 bases spanning the gap. Germline loops: CDR1 SQVTM, CDR2 ANQGSEA. CDR3: CSAGIRQDRRVNTEAFF. In DNA form, the CDR3 reads TGCAGCGCGGGAATCAGGCAGGACCGGCGGGTGAACACTGAAGCTTTCTTT.

The CDR3 coding sequence is TGTGCCAGCAGCGACGACACGACTCCGAATGAAAAACTGTTTTTT. Translated, it gives CASSDDTTPNEKLFF. This chain joins TRBV9 and TRBJ1-4; D gene unclear. Germline lookup yields CDR1 SGDLS and CDR2 YYNGEE. The CDR3 runs 15 residues. V was shortened by 3 bases and J by 5 bases, with 14 bases between the two germline ends.